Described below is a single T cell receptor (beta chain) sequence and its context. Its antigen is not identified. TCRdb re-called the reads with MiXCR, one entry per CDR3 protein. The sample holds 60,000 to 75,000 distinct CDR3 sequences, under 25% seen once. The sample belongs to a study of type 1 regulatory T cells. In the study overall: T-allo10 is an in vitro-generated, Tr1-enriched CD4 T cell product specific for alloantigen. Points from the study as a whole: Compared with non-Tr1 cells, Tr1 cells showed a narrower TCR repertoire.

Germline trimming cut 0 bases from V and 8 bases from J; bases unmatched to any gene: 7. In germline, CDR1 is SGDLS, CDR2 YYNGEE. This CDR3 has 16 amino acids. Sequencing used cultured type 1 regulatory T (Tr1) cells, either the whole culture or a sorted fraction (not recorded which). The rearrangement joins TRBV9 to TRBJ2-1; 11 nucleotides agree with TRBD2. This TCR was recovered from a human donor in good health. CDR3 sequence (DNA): TGTGCCAGCAGCGTAGGGGGGACTAGCGGAGTTCATGAGCAGTTCTTC. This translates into CASSVGGTSGVHEQFF.